This is a list of T cell receptor beta chains from one sample in a study of blood T cells in healthy people across ages. TCRdb reprocessed the 5' RACE reads with MiXCR, giving one entry per CDR3 protein. The table records 1.8 million or so distinct CDR3 sequences, approximately 39% of them present only once. The sample was blood. These receptors came from a human donor in good health. CDR3s include the opening cysteine and the closing phenylalanine or tryptophan. A D gene is named only where the DNA matches it firmly.

J gene: TRBJ2-1; V gene: TRBV28; D gene: .; CDR3 protein: CASSPVYNEQFF
J gene: TRBJ2-5; V gene: TRBV7-3; D gene: TRBD1; CDR3 protein: CASSLPTGAQETQYF
J gene: TRBJ2-1; V gene: TRBV5-1; D gene: TRBD2; CDR3 protein: CASSLAPSGGGNEQFF
J gene: TRBJ2-1; V gene: TRBV9; D gene: .; CDR3 protein: CASGLPDRVLAGEQFF
J gene: TRBJ2-4; V gene: TRBV20-1; D gene: TRBD1; CDR3 protein: CSADLSRGNIQYF
J gene: TRBJ2-2; V gene: TRBV7-6; D gene: TRBD1; CDR3 protein: CASSRTGGAGTGELFF
J gene: TRBJ2-7; V gene: TRBV7-6; D gene: .; CDR3 protein: CACSLEVRAAHEQYF
J gene: TRBJ2-3; V gene: TRBV4-3; D gene: .; CDR3 protein: CASSQWAGPDTQYF
J gene: TRBJ1-1; V gene: TRBV13; D gene: TRBD1; CDR3 protein: CASSRQGGGDTEAFF
J gene: TRBJ1-5; V gene: TRBV5-7; D gene: .; CDR3 protein: CAIRPELEAQPQHF
J gene: TRBJ1-1; V gene: TRBV4-3; D gene: .; CDR3 protein: CASSPSSEGINTEAFF
J gene: TRBJ2-7; V gene: TRBV7-2; D gene: .; CDR3 protein: CASSSPMSYEQYF
J gene: TRBJ2-3; V gene: TRBV7-8; D gene: TRBD1; CDR3 protein: CASSLLGQGGNTQYF
J gene: TRBJ2-7; V gene: TRBV15; D gene: .; CDR3 protein: CATSRGQPAYEQYF
J gene: TRBJ2-5; V gene: TRBV12-3/TRBV12-4; D gene: TRBD2; CDR3 protein: CASSLGPAGGSQETQYF
J gene: TRBJ2-5; V gene: TRBV2; D gene: .; CDR3 protein: CATRRRDLKRETQYF
J gene: TRBJ2-1; V gene: TRBV6-2/TRBV6-3; D gene: .; CDR3 protein: CASTTNPASMFF
J gene: TRBJ1-2; V gene: TRBV5-5; D gene: .; CDR3 protein: CASAPRGGNYGYTF
J gene: TRBJ1-5; V gene: TRBV12-3/TRBV12-4; D gene: .; CDR3 protein: CASTLQGTQPQHF
J gene: TRBJ2-7; V gene: TRBV7-9; D gene: .; CDR3 protein: CASSDRTARKYF
J gene: TRBJ2-5; V gene: TRBV7-2; D gene: .; CDR3 protein: CASSLSGQGWGETQYF
J gene: TRBJ1-1; V gene: TRBV29-1; D gene: .; CDR3 protein: CSVSTGGLNTEAFF
J gene: .; V gene: TRBV7-2; D gene: TRBD2; CDR3 protein: CASTQGGSQGEQYF
J gene: TRBJ2-5; V gene: TRBV7-2; D gene: TRBD2; CDR3 protein: CASSAGLAGGQETQYF
J gene: TRBJ2-6; V gene: TRBV18; D gene: .; CDR3 protein: CASSPLDDGSSGANVLTF
J gene: TRBJ2-4; V gene: TRBV20-1; D gene: .; CDR3 protein: CSARDSGHAKNIQYF
J gene: TRBJ1-6; V gene: TRBV20-1; D gene: .; CDR3 protein: CSARALAVYRNSPLHF
J gene: TRBJ2-5; V gene: TRBV3-1; D gene: TRBD2; CDR3 protein: CASSPQASGVGETQYF
J gene: TRBJ2-3; V gene: TRBV5-1; D gene: .; CDR3 protein: CASLLWDQSDTQYF
J gene: TRBJ2-3; V gene: TRBV27; D gene: .; CDR3 protein: CASSSTGYSTDTQYF
J gene: TRBJ2-7; V gene: TRBV7-9; D gene: .; CDR3 protein: CASSLAPIPPYEQYF
J gene: TRBJ2-7; V gene: TRBV27; D gene: .; CDR3 protein: CASSWGVGYEQYF
J gene: TRBJ1-2; V gene: TRBV30; D gene: .; CDR3 protein: CAWSVGGPYGYTF
J gene: TRBJ2-1; V gene: TRBV29-1; D gene: .; CDR3 protein: CSVLSGFDEQFF
J gene: TRBJ2-1; V gene: TRBV11-1; D gene: .; CDR3 protein: CASSFRQENNEQFF
J gene: TRBJ1-5; V gene: TRBV7-9; D gene: .; CDR3 protein: CASSLGAGIGNQPQHF
J gene: TRBJ2-1; V gene: TRBV4-3; D gene: .; CDR3 protein: CASSHASGANEQFF
J gene: TRBJ2-6; V gene: TRBV29-1; D gene: .; CDR3 protein: CSVPRDPGANVLTF
J gene: TRBJ1-1; V gene: TRBV6-2/TRBV6-3; D gene: .; CDR3 protein: CASSTRTAEAFF
J gene: TRBJ2-5; V gene: TRBV3-1; D gene: .; CDR3 protein: CASTPLSWETQYF